These 32 T cell receptor beta chains originate from one sample sequenced in a study of cytomegalovirus exposure and HLA in healthy donors. 13 Jbeta primers and 60 Vbeta primers were used for the PCR. The repertoire was sequenced with immunoSEQ multiplex PCR; TCRdb's copy has only in-frame clones and lacks some. This sample carries around 110,000 clones, roughly 80% of them seen once, and the ten largest clones take 2% to 2.5%. What was sequenced was PBMCs. Receptors were obtained from a man aged 25 to 40 in good health and CMV-seronegative.

J is TRBJ2-2 and V is TRBV30, with 8 nucleotides matching TRBD1. V shed 5 bases, J shed 5 bases, and the junction held 10 bases outside the gene matches. Germline V gene sequence: CDR1 GTSNPN, CDR2 SVGIG (reference sequence). This CDR3 region has 15 residues. The chain's CDR3 is CAWGRWTGKTGELFF. In nucleotides, the CDR3 is TGTGCCTGGGGGCGGTGGACAGGGAAAACCGGGGAGCTGTTTTTT.

V gene TRBV6-6 combines with J gene TRBJ2-3, with 10 positions matching TRBD1. The CDR3 has 15 amino acids. Germline V gene sequence: CDR1 MNHNY, CDR2 SVGAGI (reference sequence). V shed 2 bases, J shed 4 bases, and the junction held 3 bases outside the gene matches. This CDR3 is CASSYGTGAPDTQYF. The CDR3 DNA reads as TGTGCCAGCAGTTACGGGACAGGGGCACCAGATACGCAGTATTTT.

V is TRBV15 and J is TRBJ2-2; D may be TRBD2 (5 bases). The V gene's germline CDR1 is LNHNV and CDR2 YYDKDF (reference sequence). V lost 4 bases, J lost 5 bases, and 11 bases lay in between. The length of the CDR3 is 14 residues. The chain's CDR3 is CATSTIEGTGELFF. The CDR3 bases are TGTGCCACCAGCACAATCGAGGGAACCGGGGAGCTGTTTTTT. The whole variable domain, remainder taken from reference TRBV15 and TRBJ2-2, is DAMVIQNPRYQVTQFGKPVTLSCSQTLNHNVMYWYQQKSSQAPKLLFHYYDKDFNNEADTPDNFQSRRPNTSFCFLDIRSPGLGDTAMYLCATSTIEGTGELFFGEGSRLTVL.

The rearrangement links TRBV11-2 to TRBJ1-4; 9 bases match TRBD1. Trimming cost V 1 base and J 9 bases; bases outside gene matches: 6. The CDR3 is made up of 15 amino acids. Looked up from germline, CDR1 is SGHAT and CDR2 is FQNNGV. The CDR3 DNA reads TGTGCCAGCAGCTTAGTTGGGGGACAGGGCCAAAAACTGTTTTTT. Its protein product is CASSLVGGQGQKLFF.

The CDR3 region has the DNA TGCGCCAGCAGCGCGAGCGGGGTTGCCTATGGCTACACCTTC. It is translated as CASSASGVAYGYTF. This rearrangement joins TRBV5-1 to TRBJ1-2, with D uncertain. The V and J ends lost 4 bases and 4 bases respectively, with 14 bases between them. CDR1 and CDR2 from the germline V gene are SGHRS and YFSETQ. This CDR3 is 14 amino acids long.

The chain joins TRBV11-3 to TRBJ2-1; weak D call: TRBD2 (6 bases). Germline V CDR1 and CDR2: SGHNT, YENEEA. CDR3 size: 12 residues. Trimming stripped 6 bases from V and 10 bases from J, with 13 bases between. The DNA of the CDR3 is TGTGCCAGCAGGCGCACGGCGGGGGAGCAGTTCTTC. Protein: CASRRTAGEQFF. Looking up the rest from reference TRBV11-3 and TRBJ2-1 gives the full variable domain: EAGVVQSPRYKIIEKKQPVAFWCNPISGHNTLYWYLQNLGQGPELLIRYENEEAVDDSQLPKDRFSAERLKGVDSTLKIQPAELGDSAVYLCASRRTAGEQFFGPGTRLTVL.

CDR3 DNA sequence: TGTGCCAGCAGTCCTCCGGGGGTCGGGGGGTTTACGCAGTATTTT. It is translated as CASSPPGVGGFTQYF. V usage is TRBV28 and J usage is TRBJ2-3, with 7 bases lining up with TRBD2. This CDR3 is 15 amino acids long. Germline V lookup: CDR1 MDHEN, CDR2 SYDVKM. V lost 5 bases to trimming and J lost 8 bases; unmatched junction nucleotides: 13.

The chain joins TRBV5-1 to TRBJ2-3; TRBD2 matches at 11 bases. J was trimmed by 9 bases and V by 0 bases; bases with no gene match: 3. The CDR3 spans 14 residues. Per the germline V gene, CDR1 is SGHRS and CDR2 is YFSETQ. For the CDR3, the DNA is TGCGCCAGCAGCTTGGGACTAGCGGGGAACACGCAGTATTTT. Translation gives CASSLGLAGNTQYF.

V usage is TRBV4-1 and J usage is TRBJ2-1, with 10 bases lining up with TRBD2. Germline CDR1 reads MGHRA; CDR2 reads YSYEKL. The CDR3 has 16 amino acids. Germline trimming cut 3 bases from V and 6 bases from J; bases unmatched to any gene: 8. This chain's CDR3 is CASSHSPSGSPNEQFF. DNA of the CDR3: TGCGCCAGCAGCCACTCCCCTAGCGGGAGCCCCAATGAGCAGTTCTTC.

The chain is built from TRBV10-1 and TRBJ2-1; 10 positions match TRBD2. Trimming at V came to 0 bases and at J to 8 bases, leaving 7 bases not matched to a gene. The CDR3 covers 16 residues. Germline CDR1 and CDR2: WNHNN and SYGVQD (reference sequence). The CDR3 DNA reads TGCGCCAGCAGTGAGTCCCCAGCGGGAGGGCCCCATGAGCAGTTCTTC. Its translation: CASSESPAGGPHEQFF.

This rearrangement joins TRBV30 to TRBJ1-3; D remains unclear. The CDR3 has 16 residues. Germline-derived CDR1 and CDR2 are GTSNPN and SVGIG (reference sequence). Trimming cost V 4 bases and J 0 bases, with 16 bases left between them. CDR3 sequence: CAWTPYRRTSGNTIYF. CDR3 sequence (DNA): TGTGCCTGGACCCCTTACCGGAGGACCTCTGGAAACACCATATATTTT.

The rearrangement uses TRBV6-1 and TRBJ2-5; 10 bases are a match to TRBD2. Germline V CDR1 and CDR2: MNHNS, SASEGT. J gave up 1 base and V 2 bases, and 4 bases lay outside the gene matches. The CDR3 contains 16 residues. Here the CDR3 reads CASSELAGAAQETQYF. The CDR3 DNA reads as TGTGCCAGCAGTGAACTAGCGGGAGCAGCCCAAGAGACCCAGTACTTC.

This rearrangement joins TRBV7-6 to TRBJ2-7; D might be TRBD2 (6 bases). There are 15 residues in the CDR3. Deletions cut 9 bases from V and 0 bases from J, with 18 bases between. CDR1 and CDR2 (germline): SGHVS, FNYEAQ. CDR3 nucleotides: TGTGCCAGTACGACCCAGGCGGGACTCTCCTACGAGCAGTACTTC. Encoded protein: CASTTQAGLSYEQYF.

V usage is TRBV18 and J usage is TRBJ1-2; 8 bases align to TRBD1. Germline values: CDR1 KGHSH, CDR2 LQKENI. V lost 3 bases to trimming and J lost 3 bases; unmatched junction nucleotides: 6. CDR3 length: 15 amino acids. The CDR3 spells CASSPSDRADYGYTF. The CDR3 DNA sequence: TGTGCCAGCTCACCCTCGGACAGGGCTGACTATGGCTACACCTTC.

The V call is TRBV6-5, the J call TRBJ1-1; no clear D. With 3 bases removed from V and 2 bases from J, the gap between germline ends came to 10 bases. Looked up from germline, CDR1 is MNHEY and CDR2 is SVGAGI. The CDR3 is 14 amino acids. The CDR3 spells CASSYLTSNTEAFF. The CDR3 DNA sequence: TGTGCCAGCAGTTATCTTACAAGTAACACTGAAGCTTTCTTT.

This chain connects TRBV6-5 to TRBJ2-1; D perhaps matches TRBD2 (5 bases). Germline lookup yields CDR1 MNHEY and CDR2 SVGAGI. This CDR3 comprises 12 residues. V lost 5 bases and J lost 12, with 14 bases in between. The CDR3 bases are TGTGCCAGCAGTCCCGGTCCCGAGGGGCAGTTCTTC. Its protein is CASSPGPEGQFF.

This clone appeared a single time. V and J are TRBV7-8 and TRBJ2-3, with D perhaps matching TRBD2 (5 bases). Germline V gene sequence: CDR1 SGHVS, CDR2 FQNEAQ. This CDR3 region has 16 residues. The V and J ends lost 1 base and 5 bases respectively, with 16 bases between them. The CDR3 spells CASSLDLALKVDTQYF. CDR3 coding DNA: TGTGCCAGCAGCTTAGACCTAGCCCTAAAAGTAGATACGCAGTATTTT.

This chain links TRBV11-2 with TRBJ2-5; D is possibly TRBD2 (5 bases). Trimming left V 1 base short and J 2 bases short, with 8 bases between. The CDR3 sequence is 14 residues long. Germline loops: CDR1 SGHAT, CDR2 FQNNGV. In nucleotides, the CDR3 is TGTGCCAGCAGCTTAGGGCTAGCACAAGAGACCCAGTACTTC. Translation gives CASSLGLAQETQYF.

The gene calls are TRBV4-1 and TRBJ1-2; the match to TRBD1 covers 7 bases. This CDR3 region has 15 residues. The junction had 8 bases not matched to a gene; V was cut back by 4 bases and J by 3 bases. Germline V gene lookup returns CDR1 MGHRA and CDR2 YSYEKL. The CDR3 spells CASSRSTGDYYGYTF. For the CDR3, the DNA is TGCGCCAGCAGCCGGTCTACAGGGGACTACTATGGCTACACCTTC.

The J gene is TRBJ2-2, the V gene TRBV15; D possibly corresponds to TRBD2 (6 bases). Trimming pared 4 bases from V and 10 bases from J, leaving 13 bases between. The germline V gene has CDR1 LNHNV and CDR2 YYDKDF (reference sequence). The CDR3 is 13 amino acids. The CDR3 loop is CATSTPGLAELFF. The CDR3, as DNA: TGTGCCACCAGCACCCCGGGACTGGCGGAGCTGTTTTTT.

This clone was seen only a few times. The rearrangement links TRBV6-5 to TRBJ1-1; 8 nucleotides align to TRBD1. CDR1 is MNHEY and CDR2 is SVGAGI in the germline V gene. CDR3 length: 14 residues. V dropped 2 bases and J dropped 7; count of bases not matched to a gene: 6. CDR3 residues: CASSYGQGTDEAFF. The CDR3 DNA sequence: TGTGCCAGCAGTTACGGACAGGGTACAGATGAAGCTTTCTTT.

The gene calls are TRBV30 and TRBJ2-5, with 10 positions matching TRBD1. The CDR3 covers 15 residues. Germline V gives CDR1 GTSNPN, CDR2 SVGIG (reference sequence). V was clipped by 5 bases and J by 7 bases; unmatched bases: 13. Written as DNA, the CDR3 is TGTGCCTGGGGGACAAGGGACAGGGGCGTAGGGACCCAGTACTTC. Translation: CAWGTRDRGVGTQYF.

The rearrangement links TRBV27 to TRBJ1-2, with TRBD1 identical over 7 bases. The CDR3 extends over 13 amino acids. The V segment lost 6 bases and the J segment 3 bases; nucleotides outside the gene matches: 4. CDR1 MNHEY and CDR2 SMNVEV come from the germline V gene (reference sequence). CDR3 loop: CASRYTGDYGYTF. CDR3 nucleotides: TGTGCCAGCAGATACACAGGGGACTATGGCTACACCTTC.

Only one count was recorded for this clone. The chain has TRBV4-1 and TRBJ2-1, with TRBD1 matching 7 bases. Germline V lookup: CDR1 MGHRA, CDR2 YSYEKL. The CDR3 length is 15 residues. The J segment lost 7 bases and the V segment lost 4 bases, leaving 10 bases of the junction unmatched. CDR3 region: CASSPTQGLRNEQFF. The CDR3 DNA is TGCGCCAGCAGCCCTACACAGGGGTTAAGGAATGAGCAGTTCTTC.

The chain employs TRBV10-3 and TRBJ2-3, with 7 nucleotides matching TRBD1. V dropped 2 bases and J dropped 0; count of bases not matched to a gene: 5. Germline loops: CDR1 ENHRY, CDR2 SYGVKD. This CDR3 spans 16 amino acids. Written as DNA, the CDR3 is TGTGCCATCAGTGAGCCGACAGGGCTTAGCACAGATACGCAGTATTTT. Protein product: CAISEPTGLSTDTQYF.

The count of this clone is one. The CDR3 spells CASSPQADEQFF. CDR3 DNA sequence: TGTGCCAGCAGCCCACAGGCTGATGAGCAGTTCTTC. V gene TRBV11-1 combines with J gene TRBJ2-1, with a possible D match to TRBD1 (5 bases). V was pared by 5 bases and J by 8 bases, with 10 bases between. CDR1 is SGHAT, CDR2 FQDESV, per germline (reference sequence). This CDR3 has 12 residues.

The chain employs TRBV27 and TRBJ2-1; tentative D call: TRBD2 (5 bases). CDR3 size: 14 residues. CDR1 is MNHEY and CDR2 is SMNVEV in the germline V gene (reference sequence). V was pared by 3 bases and J by 3 bases, with 9 bases between. The CDR3 spells CASSFGGLYNEQFF. CDR3 sequence (DNA): TGTGCCAGCAGTTTTGGCGGGCTCTACAATGAGCAGTTCTTC.

The chain combines TRBV14 with TRBJ2-1; D might be TRBD2 (6 bases). V shed 1 base and J shed 0 bases, with 10 bases lying between them. In germline, CDR1 is SGHDN, CDR2 FVKESK. CDR3 size: 16 residues. Here the CDR3 reads CASSQVGGSSYNEQFF. The CDR3 bases are TGTGCCAGCAGCCAAGTGGGGGGATCCTCCTACAATGAGCAGTTCTTC. The full variable domain, with the rest looked up from reference TRBV14 and TRBJ2-1, is EAGVTQFPSHSVIEKGQTVTLRCDPISGHDNLYWYRRVMGKEIKFLLHFVKESKQDESGMPNNRFLAERTGGTYSTLKVQPAELEDSGVYFCASSQVGGSSYNEQFFGPGTRLTVL.

The CDR3 nucleotides read TGTGCCAGCAGCTCGACAGGGCATGGCTACACCTTC. As protein: CASSSTGHGYTF. The gene calls are TRBV7-8 and TRBJ1-2; TRBD1 aligns across 7 bases. Looked up from germline, CDR1 is SGHVS and CDR2 is FQNEAQ. V was pared by 4 bases and J by 6 bases, with 2 bases of the junction left unmatched. The CDR3 runs 12 residues.

This chain's CDR3 is CASSVQGTGNTIYF. CDR3 in DNA: TGTGCCAGCAGTGTCCAGGGGACGGGAAACACCATATATTTT. The rearrangement uses TRBV2 and TRBJ1-3, with D perhaps TRBD1 (6 bases). Germline loops: CDR1 SNHLY, CDR2 FYNNEI. The CDR3 covers 14 residues. The V gene lost 4 bases and the J gene lost 4 bases, with 11 bases spanning the gap.

The chain combines TRBV7-6 with TRBJ2-7, with 8 positions matching TRBD2. From germline, CDR1 is SGHVS and CDR2 FNYEAQ. The CDR3 is 16 amino acids. Losses at the gene ends were 1 base for V and 5 bases for J; bases not matched to a gene: 10. In DNA form, the CDR3 reads TGTGCCAGCAGCTTAGTCCATCGGGAGGGCCAGGACGAGCAGTACTTC. Protein sequence: CASSLVHREGQDEQYF. The variable domain in full, completed from reference TRBV7-6 and TRBJ2-7, reads GAGVSQSPRYKVTKRGQDVALRCDPISGHVSLYWYRQALGQGPEFLTYFNYEAQQDKSGLPNDRFSAERPEGSISTLTIQRTEQRDSAMYRCASSLVHREGQDEQYFGPGTRLTVT.

The gene calls are TRBV28 and TRBJ1-2, with TRBD1 matching 9 bases. The germline V gene encodes CDR1 MDHEN and CDR2 SYDVKM. After removal of 0 bases from V and 7 bases from J, the junction contained 0 bases not matched to a gene. The CDR3 is 13 amino acids. The CDR3 DNA sequence: TGTGCCAGCAGTTTATGGGACAGGGGTGGCTACACCTTC. Residues: CASSLWDRGGYTF.